What follows is one TCR beta chain and its context. Its cognate antigen is unknown. The data were taken from a study of PD-L1 blockade in urothelial cancer. Study information: Analysis of the blood was performed 3 weeks (second dose) and 6 weeks after treatment start. Overall study findings and caveats: Improved survival was predicted by pretreatment blood TCR clonality below the median.

Each patient presented with locally advanced or metastatic urothelial carcinoma. Each individual provided 1 to 8 samples (taken pretreatment and on-treatment). Some clones are missing from TCRdb's copy, which holds only in-frame ones; the method was immunoSEQ multiplex PCR. The sample consists of about 74,000 clones, around 84% of them appearing once. CDR3 length equals 15 residues. Germline V gives CDR1 LNHDA, CDR2 SQIVND (reference sequence). Trimming took 1 base from V and 5 from J; bases not matched to a gene: 5. V usage is TRBV19 and J usage is TRBJ2-5; 9 nucleotides line up with TRBD1. Sequenced here: PBMCs, sampled around atezolizumab (anti-PD-L1) treatment. The clonotype comes from a man aged 65-85 years with urothelial cancer. CDR3 nucleotides: TGTGCCAGTAGTATAGTGGGGACAGGGCGGGAGACCCAGTACTTC. Translating gives CASSIVGTGRETQYF.